In its sample, the clone carrying this T cell receptor beta chain was seen a few times. Antigen unknown. This entry belongs to a study of radiation and T cells in renal cell carcinoma. Study findings and constraints: In blood, top tumor clones expanded by 2 weeks, shrinking by 4.

Time point defined: blood 2 weeks post-SBRT. Noted treatment: 15 Gy SBRT to primary tumor, nephrectomy 4 weeks later. The patient's renal cell carcinoma had clear cell pathology. The repertoire was sequenced with immunoSEQ multiplex PCR; TCRdb's copy has only in-frame clones and lacks some. Of some 58,000 clones in the sample, around 77% were seen once. The CDR3 totals 14 residues. The trim removed 2 bases at V and 6 bases at J, leaving 1 base unmatched. Germline values: CDR1 SGHVS, CDR2 FNYEAQ. This TCR came from a man aged 60 to 75 with renal cell carcinoma. This sample comprised blood, obtained from a patient whose treatment included radiotherapy and nephrectomy. The chain employs TRBV7-6 and TRBJ2-1; the match to TRBD2 covers 10 bases. This CDR3 is CASSLIAGGNEQFF. The CDR3 nucleotides are TGTGCCAGCAGCTTAATAGCGGGGGGCAATGAGCAGTTCTTC.